This T cell receptor (beta chain) is drawn from a study of blood T cell repertoires in COVID-19. Study information: The origin of the acute and convalescent COVID-19 samples was the United States, Italy and Spain. PBMCs, B-cell-depleted T cells, or T cells were the source of the cDNA or gDNA that made up the material.

Under the authors' procedure: By means of reference gene primer amplification, nucleated cell counts were estimated. Repertoires were generated with immunoSEQ multiplex PCR, while TCRdb's copy carries only in-frame clones and drops some. The V and J calls and the clone size are those of that table, but D and trimming were determined from the DNA. The top ten hold 11% of the sample, which has over 250,000 clones, 80% to 90% seen once. This sequence was found in a woman between 65 and 79 years old with acute or convalescent COVID-19. Input material: peripheral blood.

In DNA form, the CDR3 reads TGTGCCAGCAGCCCCCGGGGAGGGTTCCGGGCCAATGGCTACACCTTC. The encoded protein is CASSPRGGFRANGYTF. The chain recombines TRBV9 with TRBJ1-2; no clear D. Trimming cost V 4 bases and J 6 bases, with 22 bases left between them. CDR1 is SGDLS, CDR2 YYNGEE, per germline. The CDR3 is 16 residues long. Drawing the rest from reference TRBV9 and TRBJ1-2, the complete variable domain is DSGVTQTPKHLITATGQRVTLRCSPRSGDLSVYWYQQSLDQGLQFLIQYYNGEERAKGNILERFSAQQFPDLHSELNLSSLELGDSALYFCASSPRGGFRANGYTFGSGTRLTVV.